Presented here are 11 T cell receptor beta chains from one specimen sequenced in a study of blood T cell repertoires in COVID-19 (dated by TCRdb to the early 2020s). Receptors were amplified or captured by the immunoSEQ multiplex PCR assay. TCRdb provides this immuneACCESS table in a form limited to in-frame rearrangements. Some clones are lacking; in checked studies, under half of them reflect an unresolved V gene, and why the rest are absent is not known. The sample profile shows 120,000 to 150,000 clones; 79% of them were found once. The top ten hold 7% to 9% of the sample. The sample taken for sequencing was peripheral blood. The receptors shown here come from a man aged 45-60 years with active or convalescent COVID-19.

V and J are TRBV9 and TRBJ2-7, with a possible D match to TRBD2 (6 bases). V lost 4 bases and J 7 bases, leaving 12 bases between the germline ends. The CDR3 is 12 residues long. Germline V gene lookup returns CDR1 SGDLS and CDR2 YYNGEE. The CDR3: CASSPEEGEQYF. CDR3 nucleotides: TGTGCCAGCAGCCCCGAGGAGGGGGAGCAGTACTTC.

The chain couples TRBV19 to TRBJ2-7; D may be TRBD2 (7 bases). CDR1 and CDR2 (germline): LNHDA, SQIVND (reference sequence). The CDR3 is 15 residues long. The ends were cut back, 5 bases at V and 3 bases at J, with 17 bases in the middle. In nucleotides, the CDR3 is TGTGCCAGTAGTCTCTACGCGGGGGCCCACTACGAGCAGTACTTC. Its translation: CASSLYAGAHYEQYF.

The J gene is TRBJ1-1, the V gene TRBV5-1; TRBD1 matches 7 bases. CDR1 and CDR2 (germline): SGHRS, YFSETQ. The V and J ends lost 3 bases and 1 base, in that order; junction bases with no gene match: 9. CDR3 length: 16 amino acids. CDR3 sequence (DNA): TGCGCCAGCAGCTGGGACAGCGCATTGGGGAACACTGAAGCTTTCTTT. Protein sequence: CASSWDSALGNTEAFF.

Details on this clone: This CDR3 is also generated by other DNA sequences in the sample. The rearrangement joins TRBV9 to TRBJ1-2; perhaps TRBD1 as D (5 bases). CDR1 and CDR2 from the germline V gene are SGDLS and YYNGEE. The V end was cut by 0 bases, the J end by 6 bases, with 12 bases between. The CDR3 has 14 residues. CDR3 amino acids: CASSVGQGRDGYTF. CDR3 DNA: TGTGCCAGCAGCGTAGGGCAGGGAAGGGATGGCTACACCTTC.

The chain employs TRBV6-1 and TRBJ2-3, with D hard to call. The CDR3 is made up of 16 amino acids. The V end lost 3 bases, the J end lost 0 bases, and 13 bases lay between the germline ends. Germline V gene sequence: CDR1 MNHNS, CDR2 SASEGT. Here the CDR3 reads CASSDLRRSSTDTQYF. The CDR3 coding sequence is TGTGCCAGCAGTGACCTTAGAAGATCTAGCACAGATACGCAGTATTTT.

V gene TRBV4-1 combines with J gene TRBJ2-6, with 12 bases that match TRBD1. V lost 1 base to trimming and J lost 2 bases; unmatched junction nucleotides: 6. The CDR3 has 19 residues. The V gene's germline CDR1 is MGHRA and CDR2 YSYEKL. DNA for the CDR3: TGCGCCAGCAGCCAAGGACCGGGACAGGGGGCCCCTGGGGCCAACGTCCTGACTTTC. It codes for CASSQGPGQGAPGANVLTF.

J is TRBJ2-3 and V is TRBV29-1, with a tentative D call TRBD1 (5 bases). Trimming removed 8 bases from V and 3 bases from J, with 12 bases in between. Germline V CDR1 and CDR2: SQVTM, ANQGSEA. This CDR3 has 12 amino acids. The CDR3 sequence: CSSEKGTDTQYF. Here the CDR3 DNA reads TGCAGCTCAGAGAAGGGGACAGATACGCAGTATTTT.

V usage is TRBV7-9 and J usage is TRBJ2-5; D might be TRBD2 (6 bases). CDR1 and CDR2 (germline): SEHNR, FQNEAQ (reference sequence). V lost 3 bases and J 2 bases, leaving 10 bases between the germline ends. The CDR3 has 14 residues. CDR3 DNA sequence: TGTGCCAGCAGCTTGGCGGGGCTTCAAGAGACCCAGTACTTC. Translated: CASSLAGLQETQYF.

The rearrangement joins TRBV30 to TRBJ2-3, with 9 positions matching TRBD2. Trimming cost V 0 bases and J 6 bases; bases outside gene matches: 7. From germline, CDR1 is GTSNPN and CDR2 SVGIG (reference sequence). There are 15 residues in the CDR3. This chain's CDR3 is CAWSVRAGGGDTQYF. As DNA, the CDR3 is TGTGCCTGGAGTGTACGTGCGGGAGGGGGGGATACGCAGTATTTT.

The chain combines TRBV9 with TRBJ1-3, with D hard to call. This CDR3 has 17 residues. Germline assignment: CDR1 SGDLS and CDR2 YYNGEE. Trimming stripped 0 bases from V and 0 bases from J, with 13 bases between. The CDR3 is CASSVEGRQVSGNTIYF. CDR3 nucleotides: TGTGCCAGCAGCGTAGAAGGCAGGCAAGTCTCTGGAAACACCATATATTTT.

CDR3 sequence (DNA): TGTGCCAGCAGCTTAGAATTCCCGGGACTAGCGGGAGGGCCTTACAATGAGCAGTTCTTC. Its translation: CASSLEFPGLAGGPYNEQFF. The rearrangement uses TRBV11-3 and TRBJ2-1; 16 bases fit TRBD2. The V gene's germline CDR1 is SGHNT and CDR2 YENEEA. The CDR3 runs to 20 residues. V lost 0 bases, J lost 4 bases, and 9 bases stayed unmatched.